A selection of T cell receptor beta chains follows, all from one sample in a study of OX40 agonist ivuxolimab in advanced cancers. Profiling relied on immunoSEQ multiplex PCR, and the TCRdb table lists in-frame clones only, not all of them. The repertoire holds tens of thousands of clones, with 84% as singletons. Sequencing used CD4+ or CD8+ T cells sorted from blood, obtained in a trial of the OX40 agonist ivuxolimab. The origin of the receptors is an adult with an advanced solid tumor such as melanoma, head and neck, liver or kidney cancer. The CDR3 runs from the conserved cysteine through the conserved F or W. Fields, in order: D gene, V gene, J gene, clone size, CDR3 length, CDR3 DNA, CDR3 protein. The D gene is left open where the match is weak. Size values are once, few and many counts, or a class for expanded clones, and some rows have none.

d_gene: TRBD2; v_gene: TRBV7-2; j_gene: TRBJ2-1; abundance: once; len: 15; CDR3nt: TGTGCCAGCAGCTTAGAGCTAGCGGGGGGACGAGAGCAGTTCTTC; CDR3aa: CASSLELAGGREQFF
d_gene: NA; v_gene: TRBV14; j_gene: TRBJ1-6; abundance: NA; len: 14; CDR3nt: TGTGCCAGCAGCCGGACACAGGGAAATTCACCCCTCCACTTT; CDR3aa: CASSRTQGNSPLHF
d_gene: TRBD2; v_gene: TRBV5-1; j_gene: TRBJ2-1; abundance: NA; len: 16; CDR3nt: TGCGCCAGCAGCTTGGGAATGGTAGCGGGAACATATGAGCAGTTCTTC; CDR3aa: CASSLGMVAGTYEQFF
d_gene: TRBD1; v_gene: TRBV11-2; j_gene: TRBJ1-3; abundance: NA; len: 16; CDR3nt: TGTGCCAGCAGCTTCTCGACAGGGGGCTTAGGAAACACCATATATTTT; CDR3aa: CASSFSTGGLGNTIYF
d_gene: NA; v_gene: TRBV21-1; j_gene: TRBJ2-5; abundance: NA; len: 12; CDR3nt: TGTGCCAGCAGCAAAAATTTCGAGACCCAGTACTTC; CDR3aa: CASSKNFETQYF
d_gene: TRBD1; v_gene: TRBV6-1; j_gene: TRBJ1-4; abundance: once; len: 14; CDR3nt: TGTGCCAGCAGTCGACAGGGAAAGGATGAAAAACTGTTTTTT; CDR3aa: CASSRQGKDEKLFF
d_gene: NA; v_gene: TRBV2; j_gene: TRBJ1-2; abundance: NA; len: 15; CDR3nt: TGTGCCAGCAAAATGGAGGCCGGGAATCTCCGTGGCTACACCTTC; CDR3aa: CASKMEAGNLRGYTF
d_gene: NA; v_gene: TRBV9; j_gene: TRBJ2-7; abundance: NA; len: 14; CDR3nt: TGTGCCAGCAGCCCCCGGACACTACACTACGAGCAGTACTTC; CDR3aa: CASSPRTLHYEQYF
d_gene: NA; v_gene: TRBV5-4; j_gene: TRBJ2-5; abundance: NA; len: 14; CDR3nt: TGTGCCAGCAGCTTACGAACTGTGCAAGAGACCCAGTACTTC; CDR3aa: CASSLRTVQETQYF
d_gene: NA; v_gene: TRBV6-1; j_gene: TRBJ2-1; abundance: NA; len: 14; CDR3nt: TGTGCCAGCAGTGAAATTTGGGGTAACAATGAGCAGTTCTTC; CDR3aa: CASSEIWGNNEQFF
d_gene: NA; v_gene: TRBV9; j_gene: TRBJ2-7; abundance: NA; len: 12; CDR3nt: TGTGCCAGCAGCCCAGTAGGAGGAGAGCAGTACTTC; CDR3aa: CASSPVGGEQYF
d_gene: NA; v_gene: TRBV15; j_gene: TRBJ1-6; abundance: once; len: 13; CDR3nt: TGTGCCACCAGCAATAGGGATAATTCACCCCTCCACTTT; CDR3aa: CATSNRDNSPLHF
d_gene: TRBD2; v_gene: TRBV6-6; j_gene: TRBJ2-3; abundance: few; len: 16; CDR3nt: TGTGCCAGCAGTTACAGACTAGCGGGGGAGTTAGCTACGCAGTATTTT; CDR3aa: CASSYRLAGELATQYF
d_gene: NA; v_gene: TRBV12-2; j_gene: TRBJ2-7; abundance: NA; len: 18; CDR3nt: TGTGCAAGTCGCCCCACCGGGGACGGGGCCAGGTGCACCTACGAGCAGTACTTC; CDR3aa: CASRPTGDGARCTYEQYF